A single T cell receptor beta chain is shown here with its context. Clones were sequenced by immunoSEQ multiplex PCR, and TCRdb holds only the in-frame ones, with some missing. The sample includes about 300,000 clones, around 87% of them seen just once. This specimen belongs to a study of blood T cell repertoires in COVID-19. CDR3 length: 12 amino acids. Germline-derived CDR1 and CDR2 are MDHEN and SYDVKM. The trim removed 7 bases at V and 7 bases at J, leaving 7 bases unmatched. The J gene is TRBJ2-7, the V gene TRBV28; 7 nucleotides agree with TRBD2. The TCR originated in a woman under 30 with acute COVID-19. Sequences were obtained from PBMCs or T cells enriched from blood (not recorded which). CDR3 in amino acids: CASTRDYQEQYF. The CDR3 bases are TGTGCCAGCACCCGGGACTACCAAGAGCAGTACTTC.